Listed here is a single T cell receptor (beta chain). Its antigen is not yet known. Base qualities are not at hand, and no much larger clone is one base apart. The sample is drawn from a study of cytomegalovirus exposure and HLA in healthy donors (TCRdb year 2017). Study-level background: An earlier analysis of 587 of the donors reported 276 Gb of sequence data and 95 million to 120 million unique TCR beta sequences obtained from roughly 180 million T cells. Approximately 310 gigabases of sequencing data and 70 million to 85 million unique TCR sequences were included in an early release covering under 650 HLA-typed donors. Of the 398 genotyped donors, 81% fell in the genetic ancestry cluster associated with self-reported Caucasian donors. The study was designed to test whether signatures of past pathogen exposure could be identified by cataloging public T cell receptors. The T cell repertoires of 700 or so subjects were profiled by immunosequencing and related to cytomegalovirus serostatus. In addition to the first cohort of hundreds of subjects, a separate validation cohort of around 110 different subjects was used. The study combined high-throughput TCR immunosequencing, statistical association of individual TCRs with disease status, and machine learning to predict cytomegalovirus infection status. A later analysis re-examined previously published TCR beta repertoires from hundreds of donors and added high-resolution HLA genotyping to investigate patterns of TCR occurrence. The later analysis used no new phenotypic data to find candidate immune exposures, relying instead on TCR beta sequences and their occurrence across donors. To decide whether each TCR beta V gene segment behaved as functional or pseudogenic, an earlier analysis of some 600 of the donors relied on high-throughput TCR beta sequencing. Donor age, sex, ethnicity and CMV serostatus were compiled together with the repertoire data. A later genetic analysis took genome-wide SNP genotypes for about three fifths of the roughly 670 donors and used that subset as a discovery cohort. Every discovery cohort repertoire had been produced on one sequencing platform. Both class I and class II loci were covered by HLA typing, at four-digit resolution. The number of typed donors differed by locus: about 620-640 for A, B, C, DRB1 and DQB1; some 540 for DQA1; 606 for DPA1; and approximately 450 for DPB1. A few DR-DQ haplotypes were treated as single units for association and clustering because of strong linkage in the cohort. Among about 400 genotyped donors of the cohort, an average of about 220,000 unique TCR beta nucleotide sequences was sequenced per donor, of which 15% to 20% were non-productive. Study-wide findings and limitations: For the cohort, immune exposure information was limited to CMV serostatus. When HLA alleles, especially DR and DQ, strongly co-occurred, attributing TCR associations to individual alleles was difficult. The presence/absence analyses assumed that sequencing depth was roughly uniform across donors, and that assumption may not be true. In this cohort, only TCR beta chains were sequenced, and detectable features were limited by the absence of alpha or paired-chain data. Most CMV-associated TCR beta chains appeared to be HLA-restricted in a later analysis, and the HLA associations seemed to be driven largely by CMV exposure. A cluster of highly shared sequence variants was judged likely to represent a technical artifact of the sequencing pipeline. In both the original and validation cohorts, the classifier was reported to diagnose cytomegalovirus status with high specificity and sensitivity. Compared with the approximately 670-donor mean, donors in an Asian-associated ancestry cluster had fewer N-insertions in productive TCRs, according to a later genetic analysis. According to a later analysis, parvovirus B19, influenza, CMV and Epstein-Barr virus appeared linked to several top co-occurrence clusters. In vitro tests confirmed that a few of the cytomegalovirus-associated TCR beta chains recognize cytomegalovirus antigens. The authors suggested that the approach could potentially be extended to other disease states and immunological phenotypes. In a later analysis, some 18,000 TCR beta sequences were associated with specific HLA alleles at a false discovery rate of 0.05. Because some donors lacked HLA typing at each locus, the association tests relied only on the typed subset. Compared with equally common non-associated chains, HLA-associated TCR beta chains in a later analysis were more clonally expanded and had lower generation probabilities. Linkage disequilibrium might explain the correlated functional status among segregating V segments, but an unknown experimental factor could not be ruled out. Because counts were too low, roughly 16 rarely observed V segments, including chromosome 9 orphons, were left out of the earlier analysis of a few hundred of the donors. A further reported finding was that TCR beta sequences accurately predicted the HLA-A and HLA-B alleles for most subjects in the first cohort. According to a later analysis, TCR association rates differed among HLA loci, with DRB1 alleles showing the most associated TCRs and HLA-C alleles showing the fewest. Some IMGT-functional V segments, including TRBV6-2 and TRBV6-3, could not be distinguished by the 87-base-pair reads and were therefore excluded. A later genetic analysis associated a missense DCLRE1C variant with V-gene and J-gene trimming of TCR beta chains, and an independent cohort replicated the association. An earlier analysis of approximately 570 of the donors showed that most TCR beta V segments appeared in productive rearrangements either about 87% or about 30% of the time, which broadly matched IMGT annotations. Most TCR sequences were observed very rarely across donors, whereas some public TCRs were present in many individuals. A total of fewer than 200 TCR beta chains were listed by the study as associated with cytomegalovirus.

Library method: the immunoSEQ multiplex PCR assay. The multiplex PCR relied on a mix of 60 forward primers for TCR Vbeta segments and 13 reverse primers for TCR Jbeta segments. The CDR3 region of rearranged TCR beta genes was amplified from genomic DNA by a multiplex PCR assay. The amplified TCR beta libraries were sequenced on the Illumina HiSeq System as 87-base-pair reads. The study's own analysis went as follows. A later analysis tallied about 77 million unique TCR beta chains across the 640 or so repertoires, and about 10 million of those chains were shared by two or more donors. A nearest-neighbor algorithm error-corrected the raw reads and collapsed the reads into unique sequences, merging closely related sequences to remove PCR and sequencing errors. Alignment of CDR3 sequences to IMGT reference sequences was used to assign V, D and J gene segments. For a sequence to be retained, at least a six-nucleotide match to both a V gene segment and a J gene segment was required. A rearrangement was called productive if the CDR3 had no stop codons and remained in frame with V and J, and every other rearrangement was called non-productive. Following IMGT convention, CDR3 was defined as the stretch from the second conserved V-encoded cysteine up to the conserved J-encoded phenylalanine. The earlier analysis of 500 to 650 of the donors excluded any sequence lacking an unambiguous match to a single V gene segment. In an earlier analysis of approximately 610 of the donors, V segments were called functional above 56.7% productive rearrangements and were called segregating when the between-donor standard deviation exceeded 5%. A statistical classification framework was built to diagnose cytomegalovirus status from the catalog of TCR beta chain sequences. In a later analysis, V and J genes were assigned by comparing TCR nucleotide sequences against IMGT/GENE-DB human TR gene sequences. Using the TCRdist pipeline, a later analysis assigned CDR3 sequences along with most-parsimonious VDJ recombination scenarios. In a later analysis, every TCR beta chain was defined by the combination of its CDR3 amino acid sequence and its V-gene family, and reads without a unique V-gene family were dropped. As a way to deal with suspected cross-contamination and a sequencing artifact, a later analysis dropped over 550 nucleotide sequences that were highly shared and had low generation probability. For each public chain, a later analysis derived a clonal expansion index from normalized ranks of inferred template counts within each repertoire. In a later analysis, generation probabilities were computed with a VDJ recombination model fitted to out-of-frame rearrangements, and the resulting probabilities were checked against IGoR. In a later analysis, hypergeometric tests were used to score TCR-TCR, TCR-HLA and TCR-CMV co-occurrence, with a repertoire-size bias correction applied to TCR pairs. False discovery rates were estimated in a later analysis by permuting HLA or CMV assignments 20 times. A later analysis grouped co-occurring TCRs with DBSCAN, adding TCRdist sequence similarity when clustering within HLA-allele-positive subsets. Repertoires with fewer than 30,000 or more than 120,000 public chains, plus five repertoires with anomalous nucleotide sharing, were excluded from co-occurrence clustering. Drawn from immuneACCESS, this table holds only the in-frame rearrangements with V and J called that TCRdb kept. Clones are partly lost; checked studies trace under half to an unresolved V gene and leave the rest unexplained. For V, J and clone size, that table is used; D and trimming come from the DNA. Present in this sample are about 21,000 clones, around 77% of which were seen just once. The biggest ten clones account for roughly 7.1% of the sample.

V ends up 4 bases short and J 7 bases short, with an unmatched junction base count of 5. Including the terminal cysteine and phenylalanine, the CDR3 comprises 15 residues. Only CDR3 DNA is held: 45 bases, read in frame from base 1. CDR1 is given as SGHRS and CDR2 as YFSETQ, both from the germline V gene. The cohort comprised several hundred healthy bone marrow donors. At the time of sampling, every cohort member was nominally healthy, though immune exposures that went unrecorded were likely present. The donor tested CMV seronegative and was one of the 352 seronegative cohort members. Each donor provided a peripheral blood sample, and peripheral blood mononuclear cells were used for TCR beta sequencing. Genomic DNA was extracted from the blood cell samples with the Qiagen DNeasy Blood Extraction Kit.

This TCR came from a man in his 60s in good health and CMV-seronegative. Source material: PBMCs. This chain is built from TRBV5-1 and TRBJ2-2; 12 nucleotides in the junction match TRBD2. The CDR3 amino acid sequence is: CASSLRLAGDGELFF. The nucleotide sequence is given as TGCGCCAGCAGCCTGAGACTAGCGGGAGACGGGGAGCTGTTTTTT.